This record covers a single T cell receptor (beta chain). These data originate in a study of human versus mouse CDR3 diversity and MHC coevolution. V was clipped by 5 bases and J by 0 bases; unmatched bases: 6. This CDR3 is built from 15 residues. Germline CDR1 is SEHNR and CDR2 is FQNEAQ (reference sequence). Generated by immunoSEQ multiplex PCR, the TCRdb table keeps only in-frame clones and is missing some. Of 60,000 to 95,000 clones in the sample, 85% to 95% were seen once. Sequencing was performed on naive CD4+ T cells from blood. Subset defined: CD45RO-negative CD62L-positive naive CD4 T cells. V usage is TRBV7-9 and J usage is TRBJ2-7; 8 nucleotides match TRBD2. The clonotype originates from a person aged 30-69 years in good health. CDR3 loop: CASSASGPGSYEQYF. CDR3 nucleotide sequence: TGTGCCAGCAGCGCTAGCGGGCCCGGCTCCTACGAGCAGTACTTC.